The subject of this entry is one T cell receptor (beta chain). In this sample, this clone turned up once. Its cognate antigen has yet to be identified. Base qualities are not recorded, but no much larger clone differs from it by a single base. This sample is part of a study of blood T cell repertoires in COVID-19 (dated by TCRdb to 2019 to 2021). About the investigation overall: Collaborator samples came from the United States, Italy and Spain and covered acute and convalescent phases of COVID-19. Samples came from the ongoing ImmuneRACE study (first 160 participants) plus 1,254 subjects from 6 global collaborators. Nearly every sample came with metadata listing a de-identified subject ID, COVID-19 status, age in years and sex. Where available, HLA class I and class II types were taken from metadata supplied by the sample provider and were not determined by assay-based typing. The prospective study material was composed of cDNA or gDNA derived from T cells, B-cell-depleted T cells, or PBMCs. The repertoires were released in a freely available public database meant as a resource for research on the immune response to SARS-CoV-2. Deeply sampled blood TCRbeta repertoires from subjects exposed to, actively infected with, or recovered from COVID-19 were included in the dataset.

The paper as a whole reports these results and caveats: The amount of clinical and demographic metadata varied by source and participant and was provided uncurated.

In the prospective study, participants were roughly 18 to 95 years old, resided in 24 geographic areas of the United States, and were enrolled through a virtual design. To assign participants to cohorts, the prospective study relied on clinical history that participants themselves reported in a screening survey and a study questionnaire. Exposed participants were defined as having been in contact with someone with a PCR-confirmed or clinician-diagnosed COVID-19 case within 2 weeks of study entry. In the prospective study, whole blood, serum and a nasopharyngeal or oropharyngeal swab were collected from each participant by mobile phlebotomists. Participants in the prospective study had the option to provide additional blood draws and questionnaires over an approximately two-month period. Before DNA extraction, prospective study blood samples were shipped either frozen or at room temperature. TCRbeta CDR3 regions were amplified from genomic DNA by means of the immunoSEQ Assay, a bias-controlled multiplex PCR. On the authors' methods: The number of nucleated cells in each sample was estimated from the amplification of reference gene primers within the assay. To quantify the absolute abundance of each unique TCRbeta CDR3 rearrangement, sequence reads were collapsed and filtered. Productive Simpson clonality was computed per sample as the square root of Simpson's diversity index over productive rearrangements. TCRdb took over this immuneACCESS table, retaining in-frame rearrangements with V and J assigned. Such tables are incomplete; in checked studies, under half of the missing clones stem from an unresolved V gene, and the remainder is unexplained. V, J and clone size are taken as reported in that table, and D and trimming were inferred from the DNA itself. The sample yields fewer than 350,000 clones; about 90% were counted once. Approximately 1% of the sample goes to the ten largest clones.

Trimming at the junction amounts to 2 bases on V and 4 bases on J, and the germline ends lie 14 bases apart. The germline V gene encodes CDR1 MGHRA and CDR2 YSYEKL. The CDR3 spans 15 residues, from the cysteine through the phenylalanine. The sequence is cut down to CDR3 DNA, 45 bases in frame from base 1. Sequences were obtained from PBMCs or T cells enriched from blood (not recorded which). This TCR came from a woman in her 30s who had been exposed to COVID-19. The chain is encoded by TRBV4-1 joined to TRBJ2-5; the best D guess is TRBD2, with 6 bases matching. This receptor carries the CDR3 CASSQPEGLTETQYF. The nucleotides are TGCGCCAGCAGCCAACCGGAGGGACTGACAGAGACCCAGTACTTC.